This passage covers 9 T cell receptor beta chains from one sample sequenced in a study of blood T cell repertoires in COVID-19. TCRdb keeps only in-frame clones here, not all; method: immunoSEQ multiplex PCR. The sample includes a few hundred thousand clones, around 88% of them seen just once. The specimen was peripheral blood. These receptors were taken from a man at least 80 years old with acute or convalescent COVID-19.

This rearrangement joins TRBV5-1 to TRBJ1-2, with 7 positions matching TRBD1. Germline CDR1 and CDR2: SGHRS and YFSETQ. The V segment lost 4 bases and the J segment 6 bases; nucleotides outside the gene matches: 9. The CDR3 length is 14 residues. The CDR3 region is CASSARQGGHGYTF. The CDR3 nucleotides read TGCGCCAGCAGCGCCCGACAGGGTGGGCATGGCTACACCTTC.

This clone was counted only a few times. The chain joins TRBV19 to TRBJ1-4; D not resolved. This CDR3 spans 14 amino acids. Trimming pared 5 bases from V and 0 bases from J, leaving 7 bases between. The germline CDR1 and CDR2 sequences are LNHDA and SQIVND (reference sequence). The CDR3 DNA follows: TGTGCCAGTAGTGAACAAGCAACTAATGAAAAACTGTTTTTT. Encoded protein: CASSEQATNEKLFF.

This clone has only a few counts. V usage is TRBV6-1 and J usage is TRBJ1-5, with D possibly TRBD1 on 5 matching bases. V lost 3 bases and J 9 bases, leaving 12 bases between the germline ends. Per germline, CDR1 MNHNS and CDR2 SASEGT. This CDR3 contains 13 residues. CDR3 amino acids: CASSDVRESPQHF. The CDR3 DNA reads as TGTGCCAGCAGTGATGTCAGGGAATCGCCCCAGCATTTT.

CDR3 loop: CASSERRGQAGGLYNEQFF. CDR3 DNA: TGCGCCAGCAGTGAAAGAAGGGGTCAGGCGGGAGGGCTATACAATGAGCAGTTCTTC. The chain combines TRBV10-1 with TRBJ2-1; TRBD2 aligns across 9 bases. V dropped 3 bases and J dropped 4; count of bases not matched to a gene: 16. CDR3 size: 19 residues. In germline, CDR1 is WNHNN, CDR2 SYGVQD (reference sequence).

This clone was seen at least ten times. The chain joins TRBV5-4 to TRBJ1-6, with D hard to call. The CDR3 contains 14 residues. The germline gives CDR1 SGHNT, CDR2 YYREEE (reference sequence). V was shortened by 5 bases and J by 10 bases, with 16 bases between the two germline ends. The CDR3 nucleotides read TGTGCCAGCAGTCGGAGGGAAGGCGAATCACCCCTCCACTTT. It is translated as CASSRREGESPLHF.

J is TRBJ1-1 and V is TRBV20-1; no clear D. This CDR3 region has 11 residues. CDR1 is DFQATT and CDR2 is SNEGSKA in the germline V gene (reference sequence). This CDR3 is CRGVLGTEAFF. CDR3 sequence (DNA): TGCAGAGGAGTACTAGGAACTGAAGCTTTCTTT.

This clone was counted once. The chain recombines TRBV29-1 with TRBJ1-1; no clear D. The CDR3 has 13 amino acids. Trimming cost V 3 bases and J 1 base, with 9 bases left between them. CDR1 is SQVTM, CDR2 ANQGSEA, per germline. In DNA form, the CDR3 reads TGCAGCGTTGATAGCCAAGAGAACACTGAAGCTTTCTTT. Encoded protein: CSVDSQENTEAFF.

The gene calls are TRBV7-4 and TRBJ2-1, with 10 bases lining up with TRBD2. The CDR3 is 20 amino acids. Looked up from germline, CDR1 is SGHVT and CDR2 is SQSDAQ. J lost 8 bases, V lost 5 bases, and 24 bases had no gene match. The CDR3 protein is CASSPGGLEAGSGRWDEQFF. The CDR3 nucleotides read TGTGCCAGCAGCCCGGGGGGTCTCGAGGCGGGTAGCGGGAGGTGGGATGAGCAGTTCTTC.

This rearrangement joins TRBV24-1 to TRBJ2-1; no firm D call. Germline values: CDR1 KGHDR, CDR2 SFDVKD. The CDR3 contains 13 residues. Deletions cut 5 bases from V and 4 bases from J, with 8 bases between. The CDR3, as DNA: TGTGCCACCAGTGTAGTTGGTTACAATGAGCAGTTCTTC. This sequence encodes CATSVVGYNEQFF.